The clone carrying this T cell receptor (beta chain) was detected ten times or more. Its antigen remains unknown. The data were obtained in a study of T cells in Graves' hyperthyroidism and ophthalmopathy. Overall study: Peripheral blood specimens were obtained at initial diagnosis, prior to any treatment. Notes on the study in general: Blood also showed most of the thyroid clonotypes that were expanded above 0.001.

Germline-derived CDR1 and CDR2 are MNHNS and SASEGT. Losses at the gene ends were 6 bases for V and 7 bases for J; bases not matched to a gene: 18. The CDR3 runs to 17 residues. The CDR3 regions of TCR beta were amplified from RNA transcripts. Initially, a first-round RT-PCR of the TCR CDR3 employed the HTBI primer set. TCRdb used MiXCR to reprocess the multiplex PCR reads, holding one entry per CDR3 protein. This sample has around 430,000 distinct CDR3 sequences, with about 15% found just once. The clonotype was recovered from a woman aged 25 to 39 with Graves' hyperthyroidism. This sequence joins TRBV6-1 and TRBJ2-1, with 7 nucleotides matching TRBD2. Material for sequencing was blood. Here the CDR3 reads CASSLKFGLGTGNEQFF. As DNA, the CDR3 is TGTGCCAGCAGCCTAAAATTCGGACTAGGAACAGGTAATGAGCAGTTCTTC.